This T cell receptor beta chain originates from a study of shared clonotypes between healthy human individuals. Study results and limitations: Relative to their counterparts shared across all four donors, non-shared clonotypes exhibited diminished generation probabilities.

Worth noting for this clone: Its cognate antigen is unknown.

Germline values: CDR1 MDHEN, CDR2 SYDVKM. This CDR3 spans 14 amino acids. V dropped 7 bases and J dropped 3 bases, with 15 bases sitting between them. Deep-level running was used for the assay. Original processing methods: Junction-only sequences produced by ImmunoSEQ had no quality scores, so filtering differed. Here immunoSEQ multiplex PCR was the method, and the copy in TCRdb shows in-frame clones only, minus some. The DNA gave D and trimming, while V, J and clone size come from that table. The table lists 110,000 or so clones, 68% of them singletons. This clonotype was sampled from a woman in her twenties or thirties in good health. The chain couples TRBV28 to TRBJ1-2; unclear D gene. Sequencing input: memory CD8+ T cells sorted from blood. The subset was: CD45RO+ cells pooled with CCR7-negative TemRA cells. This chain's CDR3 is CASTSGTAYYGYTF. Here the CDR3 DNA reads TGTGCCAGCACCTCGGGAACGGCTTACTATGGCTACACCTTC.